A selection of T cell receptor beta chains follows, all from one sample in a study of blood T cell repertoires in COVID-19. Sequencing was performed with immunoSEQ multiplex PCR; in TCRdb, only in-frame clones are kept and a portion is missing. The sample shows around 300,000 clones, under 90% of them seen only once. The sample comprised peripheral blood. All receptors come from a man between 50 and 59 years old with acute or convalescent COVID-19. Each CDR3 is given with its conserved first and last residue. Fields, in order: J gene, clone size, D gene, V gene, CDR3 DNA, CDR3 protein. The D gene is left open where the match is weak. Not all rows give a size; the values are once, few, many and, for expanded clones, a class.

j_call: TRBJ1-2
clone_size: NA
d_call: NA
v_call: TRBV7-9
cdr3_nt: TGTGCCAGCAGGCGGGCGGATACTAACTATGGCTACACCTTC
cdr3_aa: CASRRADTNYGYTF

j_call: TRBJ2-7
clone_size: NA
d_call: NA
v_call: TRBV12-3/TRBV12-4
cdr3_nt: TGTGCCAGCAGTCCCTACTACGAGCAGTACTTC
cdr3_aa: CASSPYYEQYF

j_call: TRBJ1-3
clone_size: NA
d_call: TRBD1
v_call: TRBV5-1
cdr3_nt: TGCGCCAGCAGCTTGGGACAGGGTAGCAACACCATATATTTT
cdr3_aa: CASSLGQGSNTIYF

j_call: TRBJ2-5
clone_size: NA
d_call: TRBD2
v_call: TRBV9
cdr3_nt: TGTGCCAGCAGCGTAGTAGCGGGGGGGCCAGAGACCCAGTACTTC
cdr3_aa: CASSVVAGGPETQYF

j_call: TRBJ1-1
clone_size: NA
d_call: NA
v_call: TRBV28
cdr3_nt: TGTGCCAGCAGTTTAACGCAGACAGCGAACACTGAAGCTTTCTTT
cdr3_aa: CASSLTQTANTEAFF

j_call: TRBJ1-1
clone_size: NA
d_call: NA
v_call: TRBV6-5
cdr3_nt: TGTGCCAGCAAGAACGGGGCTGAAGCTTTCTTT
cdr3_aa: CASKNGAEAFF

j_call: TRBJ1-1
clone_size: NA
d_call: NA
v_call: TRBV6-5
cdr3_nt: TGTGCCAGCAGTTACTCGATCCGAGGGTCCACTGAAGCTTTCTTT
cdr3_aa: CASSYSIRGSTEAFF

j_call: TRBJ1-5
clone_size: NA
d_call: TRBD1
v_call: TRBV5-6
cdr3_nt: TGTGCCAGCAGTCAGACAGGGGGCGCGGGTCAGCCCCAGCATTTT
cdr3_aa: CASSQTGGAGQPQHF

j_call: TRBJ2-5
clone_size: NA
d_call: NA
v_call: TRBV6-5
cdr3_nt: TGTGCCAGCAGGGTAATAGGAGAAGAGACCCAGTACTTC
cdr3_aa: CASRVIGEETQYF

j_call: TRBJ2-5
clone_size: NA
d_call: NA
v_call: TRBV5-4
cdr3_nt: TGTGCCAGCAGCTTGGATGGGGGGGCCCAAGAGACCCAGTACTTC
cdr3_aa: CASSLDGGAQETQYF

j_call: TRBJ2-1
clone_size: NA
d_call: NA
v_call: TRBV6-6
cdr3_nt: TGTGCCAGCAGCTCCCTTTCCGGGGACTACAATGAGCAGTTCTTC
cdr3_aa: CASSSLSGDYNEQFF

j_call: TRBJ1-2
clone_size: NA
d_call: TRBD1
v_call: TRBV2
cdr3_nt: TGTGCCAGCAGTTCTACGGCAGGGGGCTATGCTGGCTACACCTTC
cdr3_aa: CASSSTAGGYAGYTF

j_call: TRBJ2-1
clone_size: NA
d_call: NA
v_call: TRBV5-4
cdr3_nt: TGTGCCAGCAGCCCCGACCGGGGTAATGAGCAGTTCTTC
cdr3_aa: CASSPDRGNEQFF

j_call: TRBJ2-5
clone_size: NA
d_call: TRBD2
v_call: TRBV3-1/TRBV3-2
cdr3_nt: TGTGCCAGCAGCCAAGGGGCAGCGGGGTCCCCCGAGAGGACCCAGTACTTC
cdr3_aa: CASSQGAAGSPERTQYF

j_call: TRBJ1-1
clone_size: NA
d_call: NA
v_call: TRBV19
cdr3_nt: TGTGCCAGTAGTACCCGGGAGGCCTCGAACACTGAAGCTTTCTTT
cdr3_aa: CASSTREASNTEAFF

j_call: TRBJ1-4
clone_size: NA
d_call: TRBD1
v_call: TRBV19
cdr3_nt: TGTGCCAGTAGCCGGACAGGGGCGGAAAAACTGTTTTTT
cdr3_aa: CASSRTGAEKLFF

j_call: TRBJ1-2
clone_size: few
d_call: TRBD1
v_call: TRBV11-2
cdr3_nt: TGTGCCAGCAGCTACCCGGGACAGAGAGTTAACTATGGCTACACCTTC
cdr3_aa: CASSYPGQRVNYGYTF

j_call: TRBJ2-1
clone_size: NA
d_call: TRBD1
v_call: TRBV6-6
cdr3_nt: TGTGCCAGCAGCCCCCGGGGCAGGGGGCTAAATGAGCAGTTCTTC
cdr3_aa: CASSPRGRGLNEQFF

j_call: TRBJ2-3
clone_size: once
d_call: NA
v_call: TRBV6-1
cdr3_nt: TGTGCCAGCAGTGAAGCCCTCATACCAACTCCCCAGTATTTT
cdr3_aa: CASSEALIPTPQYF

j_call: TRBJ2-3
clone_size: many
d_call: TRBD1
v_call: TRBV29-1
cdr3_nt: TGCAGCGTTGATAGGGGACAGGGGGGAGATACGCAGTATTTT
cdr3_aa: CSVDRGQGGDTQYF

j_call: TRBJ2-7
clone_size: NA
d_call: NA
v_call: TRBV15
cdr3_nt: TGTGCCACCAGCAGAGCGAGGGAACCCTACGAGCAGTACTTC
cdr3_aa: CATSRAREPYEQYF

j_call: TRBJ2-7
clone_size: NA
d_call: TRBD2
v_call: TRBV5-1
cdr3_nt: TGCGCCAGCACCCCGACTAGCGGGGGGGCGGTGTCCTACGAGCAGTACTTC
cdr3_aa: CASTPTSGGAVSYEQYF

j_call: TRBJ2-7
clone_size: NA
d_call: TRBD2
v_call: TRBV7-2
cdr3_nt: TGTGCCAGCAGCTTAGGGGCCAGCGGGGGGGCCTACGAGCAGTACTTC
cdr3_aa: CASSLGASGGAYEQYF

j_call: TRBJ1-2
clone_size: NA
d_call: TRBD1
v_call: TRBV2
cdr3_nt: TGTGCCAGCAGTGTGGAGGGGGCGCTGGGCTATGGCTACACCTTC
cdr3_aa: CASSVEGALGYGYTF

j_call: TRBJ2-3
clone_size: NA
d_call: TRBD1
v_call: TRBV11-2
cdr3_nt: TGTGCCAGCAGCCGGGGACAGGCAGATACGCAGTATTTT
cdr3_aa: CASSRGQADTQYF

j_call: TRBJ2-3
clone_size: NA
d_call: TRBD2
v_call: TRBV27
cdr3_nt: TGTGCCAGCAGTTTACTCGGGGGGGAGACAGATACGCAGTATTTT
cdr3_aa: CASSLLGGETDTQYF

j_call: TRBJ2-3
clone_size: once
d_call: TRBD1
v_call: TRBV7-9
cdr3_nt: TGTGCCAGCAGCCCGAGGCGGGACAGGGTGTCCGATACGCAGTATTTT
cdr3_aa: CASSPRRDRVSDTQYF

j_call: TRBJ1-2
clone_size: NA
d_call: NA
v_call: TRBV5-4
cdr3_nt: TGTGCCAGCAGCCCGCAACAGGGCGGAGGCTACACCTTC
cdr3_aa: CASSPQQGGGYTF

j_call: TRBJ2-3
clone_size: NA
d_call: TRBD2
v_call: TRBV18
cdr3_nt: TGTGCCAGCTCACCCCTAGCGGGGGGGCGTGTAGATACGCAGTATTTT
cdr3_aa: CASSPLAGGRVDTQYF

j_call: TRBJ2-2
clone_size: NA
d_call: NA
v_call: TRBV30
cdr3_nt: TGTGCCTGGAGTAGGCAGGGAAGCACCGGGGAGCTGTTTTTT
cdr3_aa: CAWSRQGSTGELFF

j_call: TRBJ2-7
clone_size: few
d_call: NA
v_call: TRBV5-8
cdr3_nt: TGTGCCAGCAGCTTAGGGACATGGGATTCCTACGAGCAGTACTTC
cdr3_aa: CASSLGTWDSYEQYF

j_call: TRBJ1-2
clone_size: NA
d_call: NA
v_call: TRBV14
cdr3_nt: TGTGCCAGCAGGCCGGCAGGCAACTATGGCTACACCTTC
cdr3_aa: CASRPAGNYGYTF

j_call: TRBJ1-3
clone_size: NA
d_call: TRBD1
v_call: TRBV20-1
cdr3_nt: TGCAGTGCTAGTAGACAGGGGTCGAGCTCTGGAAACACCATATATTTT
cdr3_aa: CSASRQGSSSGNTIYF

j_call: TRBJ2-3
clone_size: once
d_call: TRBD2
v_call: TRBV6-5
cdr3_nt: TGTGCCAGCAGGAGCGGGGGGGCAGGGGGAGATACGCAGTATTTT
cdr3_aa: CASRSGGAGGDTQYF

j_call: TRBJ1-4
clone_size: once
d_call: NA
v_call: TRBV18
cdr3_nt: TGTGCCAGCTCCCGAGATAATGAAAAACTGTTTTTT
cdr3_aa: CASSRDNEKLFF

j_call: TRBJ1-4
clone_size: NA
d_call: NA
v_call: TRBV5-8
cdr3_nt: TGTGCCAGCAGCTTGCGGAACAGCCGGGAAAAACTGTTTTTT
cdr3_aa: CASSLRNSREKLFF

j_call: TRBJ2-1
clone_size: NA
d_call: NA
v_call: TRBV29-1
cdr3_nt: TGCAGCGTTGTCGGACACCCGAGCTCCTACAATGAGCAGTTCTTC
cdr3_aa: CSVVGHPSSYNEQFF

j_call: TRBJ1-1
clone_size: NA
d_call: TRBD1
v_call: TRBV3-1/TRBV3-2
cdr3_nt: TGTGCCAGCAGCCTCGGACAGGGCCAGGCTGAAGCTTTCTTT
cdr3_aa: CASSLGQGQAEAFF

j_call: TRBJ2-7
clone_size: NA
d_call: NA
v_call: TRBV5-5
cdr3_nt: TGTGCCAGCAGCTCCCTCCCCAGTTCCTACGAGCAGTACTTC
cdr3_aa: CASSSLPSSYEQYF

j_call: TRBJ1-1
clone_size: NA
d_call: NA
v_call: TRBV27
cdr3_nt: TGTGCCAGCAGGACAGACACTGAAGCTTTCTTT
cdr3_aa: CASRTDTEAFF

j_call: TRBJ2-1
clone_size: NA
d_call: NA
v_call: TRBV12-3/TRBV12-4
cdr3_nt: TGTGCCAGCAGTCCGACACCCTCAGACGAGCAGTTCTTC
cdr3_aa: CASSPTPSDEQFF